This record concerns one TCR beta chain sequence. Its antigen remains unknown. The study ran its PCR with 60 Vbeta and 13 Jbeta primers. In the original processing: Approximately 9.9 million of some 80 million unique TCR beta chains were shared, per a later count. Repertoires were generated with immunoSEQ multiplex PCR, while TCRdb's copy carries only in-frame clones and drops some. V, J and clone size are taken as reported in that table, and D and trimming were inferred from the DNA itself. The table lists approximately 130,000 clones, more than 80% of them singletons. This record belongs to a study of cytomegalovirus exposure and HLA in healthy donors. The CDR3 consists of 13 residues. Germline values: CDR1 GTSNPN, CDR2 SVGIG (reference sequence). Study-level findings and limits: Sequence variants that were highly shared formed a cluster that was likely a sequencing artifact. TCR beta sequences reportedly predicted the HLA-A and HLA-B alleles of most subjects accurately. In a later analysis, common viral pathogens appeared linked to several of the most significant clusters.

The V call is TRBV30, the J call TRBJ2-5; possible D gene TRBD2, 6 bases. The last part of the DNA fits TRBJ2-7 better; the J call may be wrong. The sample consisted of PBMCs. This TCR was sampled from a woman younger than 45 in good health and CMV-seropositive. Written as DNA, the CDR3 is TGTGCCTGGAGTCAGACCGGGGGTTACGAGCAGTACTTC. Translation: CAWSQTGGYEQYF.